These 26 T cell receptor beta chains were all obtained from the same sample, sequenced in a study of T cell repertoires in cytomegalovirus infection. In TCRdb, the reads were re-called with MiXCR into one record per CDR3 protein. The sample gives 650,000 to 900,000 distinct CDR3 sequences, about 33% of which show up once; around an eighth is in the top ten. Antigen specificity for these receptors is unknown. Sequenced material: cultured CD8+ T cells from PBMCs, taken from culture after CMV antigen stimulation. The receptors were sampled from a human donor in good health (CMV status not recorded). Some clones in this sample may be carry-over from other donors' samples.

The chain couples TRBV5-1 to TRBJ1-1; D perhaps matches TRBD1 (6 bases). The CDR3 extends over 17 amino acids. V lost 2 bases and J 0 bases, leaving 17 bases between the germline ends. Germline-derived CDR1 and CDR2 are SGHRS and YFSETQ. CDR3 amino acids: CASSLQGPANLNTEAFF. CDR3 DNA: TGCGCCAGCAGCTTACAGGGACCCGCCAATTTGAACACTGAAGCTTTCTTT.

This clonotype was seen a few times. The CDR3 sequence is CASKERGGSPLHF. In DNA, the CDR3 is TGTGCCAGCAAAGAACGGGGTGGGTCACCCCTCCACTTT. The V call is TRBV13, the J call TRBJ1-6; D is unresolved. V was clipped by 7 bases and J by 10 bases, with 14 bases between them. The germline CDR1 and CDR2 sequences are PRHDT and FYEKMQ (reference sequence). The CDR3 has 13 residues.

The chain joins TRBV6-5 to TRBJ1-2; D gene unclear. Germline V lookup: CDR1 MNHEY, CDR2 SVGAGI. The CDR3 has 14 residues. The V end lost 0 bases, the J end lost 4 bases, and 9 bases lay between the germline ends. CDR3 sequence: CASSYSNWGYGYTF. CDR3 in DNA: TGTGCCAGCAGTTACTCAAACTGGGGCTATGGCTACACCTTC.

This clonotype was seen at least ten times. This rearrangement joins TRBV5-4 to TRBJ2-7; TRBD2 might be the D (7 bases). V was shortened by 4 bases and J by 0 bases, with 17 bases between the two germline ends. CDR3 length: 16 residues. Germline CDR1 reads SGHNT; CDR2 reads YYREEE (reference sequence). CDR3 in DNA: TGTGCCAGCAGCGGGGGGGGGAGGGGGAGCTCCTACGAGCAGTACGTC. Amino acids: CASSGGGRGSSYEQYV.

Here the CDR3 reads CASREGYTEAFF. The CDR3 DNA sequence: TGTGCCAGCAGAGAGGGATACACTGAAGCTTTCTTT. This chain joins TRBV2 and TRBJ1-1; D not resolved. The germline V gene has CDR1 SNHLY and CDR2 FYNNEI. The CDR3 spans 12 residues. V was cut by 6 bases and J by 3 bases, with 8 bases left in between.

This rearrangement joins TRBV14 to TRBJ1-2, with D unresolved. CDR3 size: 15 residues. The germline V and J ends were trimmed by 0 bases and 1 base, with 9 bases remaining between them. The germline V gene has CDR1 SGHDN and CDR2 FVKESK. Here the CDR3 DNA reads TGTGCCAGCAGCCAAGATCCCGGGAGTAACTATGGCTACACCTTC. Translation gives CASSQDPGSNYGYTF.

V usage is TRBV6-5 and J usage is TRBJ2-7; D ambiguous. Trimming cost V 7 bases and J 0 bases, with 16 bases left between them. The CDR3 runs 15 residues. Per germline, CDR1 MNHEY and CDR2 SVGAGI. The CDR3: CASKPGAASSYEQYF. DNA for the CDR3: TGTGCCAGCAAACCCGGCGCTGCGAGCTCCTACGAGCAGTACTTC.

The chain combines TRBV27 with TRBJ2-1, with D maybe TRBD1 (5 bases). The V and J ends lost 4 bases and 6 bases respectively, with 16 bases between them. There are 15 residues in the CDR3. Germline CDR1 and CDR2: MNHEY and SMNVEV (reference sequence). Here the CDR3 reads CASSYTGSTGNEQFF. DNA for the CDR3: TGTGCCAGCAGTTACACAGGCTCAACTGGCAATGAGCAGTTCTTC.

This clonotype was detected only a few times. The chain carries TRBV13 and TRBJ1-1; no definite D call. CDR3 length: 16 amino acids. Germline CDR1 PRHDT, CDR2 FYEKMQ (reference sequence). Trimming left V 4 bases short and J 3 bases short, with 18 bases between. The CDR3 region is CASSSPRASRDTEAFF. The CDR3 coding sequence is TGTGCCAGCAGCTCCCCTCGGGCAAGTAGGGACACTGAAGCTTTCTTT.

Only a few counts were recorded for this clonotype. The CDR3 nucleotides are TGTGCCAGCAGTGACTCCGGGGCGGGGGGCTCCTCCTACAATGAGCAGTTCTTC. Translated: CASSDSGAGGSSYNEQFF. The gene calls are TRBV6-4 and TRBJ2-1; 8 nucleotides align to TRBD2. The junction had 7 bases not matched to a gene; V was cut back by 0 bases and J by 0 bases. Germline V gene lookup returns CDR1 MRHNA and CDR2 SNTAGT. The CDR3 totals 18 residues.

The CDR3 spells CASSVEEHPYNEQFF. The CDR3 DNA is TGTGCCAGCAGCGTAGAGGAACACCCTTACAATGAGCAGTTCTTC. The chain employs TRBV9 and TRBJ2-1; D remains unclear. Per germline, CDR1 SGDLS and CDR2 YYNGEE. CDR3 length: 15 residues. V was trimmed by 0 bases and J by 4 bases, leaving 11 bases between them.

The chain carries TRBV27 and TRBJ2-1, with D perhaps TRBD1 or TRBD2 (5 bases each). The CDR3 consists of 17 residues. Germline CDR1 and CDR2: MNHEY and SMNVEV (reference sequence). Trimming stripped 2 bases from V and 0 bases from J, with 14 bases between. CDR3 bases: TGTGCCAGCAGTTTAATAAGGGACCCAAGCTCCTACAATGAGCAGTTCTTC. It specifies CASSLIRDPSSYNEQFF.

This chain links TRBV24-1 with TRBJ2-2, with unresolved D. V was pared by 4 bases and J by 5 bases, with 19 bases between. The V gene's germline CDR1 is KGHDR and CDR2 SFDVKD. This CDR3 is 17 amino acids long. CDR3 loop: CATSDYPGPLGTGELFF. CDR3 coding DNA: TGTGCCACCAGTGACTACCCCGGACCGCTGGGGACCGGGGAGCTGTTTTTT.

This clonotype showed up just a few times. J is TRBJ2-1 and V is TRBV27, with 13 positions matching TRBD2. J was trimmed by 4 bases and V by 5 bases; bases with no gene match: 5. The length of the CDR3 is 16 residues. Germline V lookup: CDR1 MNHEY, CDR2 SMNVEV (reference sequence). CDR3 sequence reads: CASSPGTSGVYNEQFF. CDR3 bases: TGTGCCAGCAGTCCTGGGACTAGCGGGGTTTACAATGAGCAGTTCTTC.

This clonotype was seen a handful of times. The chain links TRBV12-3 or TRBV12-4 to TRBJ1-2, with a weak D call TRBD1 (5 bases). CDR3 length equals 11 residues. The germline V and J ends were trimmed by 6 bases and 7 bases, with 9 bases remaining between them. CDR3 protein: CASRLGPGYTF. In nucleotides, the CDR3 is TGTGCCAGCAGATTGGGGCCTGGCTACACCTTC.

Only a few counts were recorded for this clonotype. V gene TRBV20-1 combines with J gene TRBJ1-4; D call uncertain. V was trimmed by 3 bases and J by 8 bases, leaving 22 bases between them. There are 16 residues in the CDR3. Germline values: CDR1 DFQATT, CDR2 SNEGSKA (reference sequence). This CDR3 is CSASKEVWLSREKLFF. As DNA, the CDR3 is TGCAGTGCTAGTAAAGAGGTTTGGCTTTCTAGGGAAAAACTGTTTTTT.

The V and J genes are TRBV7-6 and TRBJ2-5, with a weak D call TRBD1 (6 bases). This CDR3 contains 12 residues. In germline, CDR1 is SGHVS, CDR2 FNYEAQ. V was pared by 11 bases and J by 5 bases, with 15 bases between. As DNA, the CDR3 is TGTGCCGGCAACAAAAGGGGGGAGACCCAGTACTTC. It translates to CAGNKRGETQYF.

This clonotype was picked up many times. This chain joins TRBV7-8 and TRBJ2-1; 9 bases match TRBD2. V was pared by 3 bases and J by 2 bases, with 2 bases of the junction left unmatched. CDR1 is SGHVS, CDR2 FQNEAQ, per germline. This CDR3 spans 15 amino acids. This chain's CDR3 is CASSFRTSAYNEQFF. The CDR3 bases are TGTGCCAGCAGCTTCAGGACTAGCGCCTACAATGAGCAGTTCTTC.

V and J are TRBV3-1 and TRBJ1-2; tentatively, D is TRBD1 (5 bases). The CDR3 length is 15 residues. Trimming shortened V by 0 bases and J by 4 bases, and 12 bases separated the two germline ends. CDR1 is LGHDT and CDR2 is YNNKEL in the germline V gene (reference sequence). CDR3 amino acids: CASSQEEGTFYGYTF. CDR3 bases: TGTGCCAGCAGCCAAGAGGAGGGGACGTTCTATGGCTACACCTTC.

The CDR3 here is CASRLLTSALSYGYTF. The CDR3 nucleotides read TGTGCCAGCAGGCTATTGACATCTGCTCTTTCCTATGGCTACACCTTC. The chain carries TRBV5-4 and TRBJ1-2; D not certain. Germline V gene data show CDR1 as SGHNT and CDR2 as YYREEE (reference sequence). The CDR3 covers 16 residues. V lost 5 bases and J lost 4, with 21 bases in between. Together with reference TRBV5-4 and TRBJ1-2, the CDR3 gives the full variable domain: ETGVTQSPTHLIKTRGQQVTLRCSSQSGHNTVSWYQQALGQGPQFIFQYYREEENGRGNFPPRFSGLQFPNYSSELNVNALELDDSALYLCASRLLTSALSYGYTFGSGTRLTVV.

This clonotype was detected ten times or more. The rearrangement links TRBV7-9 to TRBJ1-1; D uncertain. The CDR3 is made up of 15 amino acids. Trimming removed 5 bases from V and 1 base from J, with 14 bases in between. Germline-derived CDR1 and CDR2 are SEHNR and FQNEAQ (reference sequence). CDR3 sequence: CASSTPRRENTEAFF. The CDR3 DNA reads TGTGCCAGCAGCACCCCGAGGCGGGAGAACACTGAAGCTTTCTTT. Supplemented by reference TRBV7-9 and TRBJ1-1, the full variable domain reads DTGVSQNPRHKITKRGQNVTFRCDPISEHNRLYWYRQTLGQGPEFLTYFQNEAQLEKSRLLSDRFSAERPKGSFSTLEIQRTEQGDSAMYLCASSTPRRENTEAFFGQGTRLTVV.

In this sample, this clonotype turned up many times. CDR3 sequence (DNA): TGTGCCAGCAGCCCCGACGGCCGGGACAGCCAAGAGACCCAGTACTTC. It codes for CASSPDGRDSQETQYF. The genes are TRBV7-3 and TRBJ2-5, with 7 bases that match TRBD1. The CDR3 extends over 16 amino acids. The V gene end was trimmed by 5 bases and the J gene end by 1 base; junction bases not matched to a gene: 10. CDR1 and CDR2 from the germline V gene are SGHTA and FQGTGA.

The CDR3 sequence: CASSNPATSTGELFF. The CDR3 coding sequence is TGTGCCAGCAGTAATCCAGCGACGAGCACCGGGGAGCTGTTTTTT. The chain employs TRBV28 and TRBJ2-2; no clear D. Germline CDR1 and CDR2: MDHEN and SYDVKM. The CDR3 contains 15 residues. Trimming cost V 5 bases and J 4 bases, with 14 bases left between them.

The V gene is TRBV7-9, the J gene TRBJ2-3; no firm D call. This CDR3 is built from 12 residues. V shed 1 base and J shed 5 bases, with 4 bases lying between them. Germline V lookup: CDR1 SEHNR, CDR2 FQNEAQ (reference sequence). CDR3 in amino acids: CASSLELDTQYF. DNA of the CDR3: TGTGCCAGCAGCTTAGAGTTAGATACGCAGTATTTT.

This clonotype has only a few counts. The chain uses TRBV23-1 and TRBJ1-3; D is undetermined. TRBV23-1 is known as an ORF, though its function is uncertain. V lost 6 bases and J 1 base, leaving 19 bases between the germline ends. The CDR3 is 17 amino acids. The CDR3 spells CASSLPGSLDSGNTIYF. In DNA, the CDR3 is TGCGCCAGCAGCCTCCCCGGCAGTCTAGATTCTGGAAACACCATATATTTT.

The rearrangement links TRBV7-3 to TRBJ2-4; 12 nucleotides line up with TRBD1. The CDR3 spans 15 residues. J gave up 7 bases and V 4 bases, and 5 bases lay outside the gene matches. CDR1 is SGHTA, CDR2 FQGTGA, per germline. CDR3 protein: CASSSTGTGGNIQYF. The CDR3 DNA sequence: TGTGCCAGCAGCTCCACCGGGACAGGGGGCAACATTCAGTACTTC.